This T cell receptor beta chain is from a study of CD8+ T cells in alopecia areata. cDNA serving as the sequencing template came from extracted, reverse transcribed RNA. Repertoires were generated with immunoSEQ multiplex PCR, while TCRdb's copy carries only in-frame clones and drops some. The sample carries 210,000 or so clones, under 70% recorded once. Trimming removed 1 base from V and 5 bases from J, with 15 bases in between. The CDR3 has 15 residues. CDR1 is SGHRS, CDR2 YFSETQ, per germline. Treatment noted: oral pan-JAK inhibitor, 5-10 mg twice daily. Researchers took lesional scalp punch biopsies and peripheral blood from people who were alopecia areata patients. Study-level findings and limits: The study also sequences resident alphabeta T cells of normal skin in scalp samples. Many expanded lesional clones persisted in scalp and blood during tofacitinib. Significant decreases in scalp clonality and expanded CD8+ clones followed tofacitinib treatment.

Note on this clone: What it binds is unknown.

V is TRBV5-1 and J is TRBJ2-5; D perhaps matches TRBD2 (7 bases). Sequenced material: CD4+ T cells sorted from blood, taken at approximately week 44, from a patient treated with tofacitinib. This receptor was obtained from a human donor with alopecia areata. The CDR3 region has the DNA TGCGCCAGCAGCTTGTCGCCGGGGGGCCACGAGACCCAGTACTTC. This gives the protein CASSLSPGGHETQYF. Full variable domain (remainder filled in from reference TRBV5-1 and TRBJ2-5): KAGVTQTPRYLIKTRGQQVTLSCSPISGHRSVSWYQQTPGQGLQFLFEYFSETQRNKGNFPGRFSGRQFSNSRSEMNVSTLELGDSALYLCASSLSPGGHETQYFGPGTRLLVL.